One sample yielded the 18 T cell receptor beta chains listed below, sequenced in a study of T cell repertoires in aging, cancer and after chemotherapy. Multiplex touch-down PCR with TRB-A/B primers amplified rearranged V-D-J TRB sequences. TCRdb re-derived calls from the multiplex PCR reads in MiXCR, one entry per CDR3 protein. This table holds 6,500 to 7,500 distinct CDR3 sequences, approximately 50% found once. Amplification of TCR beta used genomic DNA extracted from peripheral blood. Sequenced material: blood. These receptors were collected from a human donor with a solid tumor.

The V gene is TRBV5-6, the J gene TRBJ2-2; the match to TRBD1 covers 10 bases. Germline lookup yields CDR1 SGHDT and CDR2 YYEEEE. The CDR3 is 15 residues long. Trimming took 2 bases from V and 6 from J; bases not matched to a gene: 4. CDR3 nucleotides: TGTGCCAGCAGCTTAGGACAGGGGGTATCCGGGGAGCTGTTTTTT. Its protein product is CASSLGQGVSGELFF.

This clonotype was seen just once. The CDR3 is CASGGPWEQYF. As DNA, the CDR3 is TGTGCCAGCGGGGGTCCCTGGGAGCAGTACTTC. This chain links TRBV6-1 with TRBJ2-7; the D call may be TRBD1 or TRBD2 (5 bases each). Between the trimmed V and J ends, which lost 8 bases and 7 bases, there was a span of 12 bases. The germline gives CDR1 MNHNS, CDR2 SASEGT. This CDR3 is built from 11 residues.

The V and J genes are TRBV20-1 and TRBJ2-7, with D possibly being TRBD1 (6 bases). The germline V and J ends were trimmed by 0 bases and 3 bases, with 6 bases remaining between them. The CDR3 has 12 amino acids. Germline lookup yields CDR1 DFQATT and CDR2 SNEGSKA (reference sequence). In DNA, the CDR3 is TGCAGTGCTAGAGAACAGGGCTACGAGCAGTACTTC. Translating gives CSAREQGYEQYF.

V is TRBV7-9 and J is TRBJ2-7, with 7 bases fitting TRBD1. The trim removed 5 bases at V and 0 bases at J, leaving 19 bases unmatched. Germline values: CDR1 SEHNR, CDR2 FQNEAQ (reference sequence). There are 19 residues in the CDR3. The CDR3, as DNA: TGTGCCAGCAGCCCAGTGAAAGAGACAGGGTCTACTACCTCCTACGAGCAGTACTTC. Its translation is CASSPVKETGSTTSYEQYF.

The genes are TRBV6-1 and TRBJ2-7, with TRBD1 identical over 7 bases. The CDR3 is 15 amino acids. Looked up from germline, CDR1 is MNHNS and CDR2 is SASEGT. V was pared by 7 bases and J by 7 bases, with 16 bases of the junction left unmatched. This chain's CDR3 is CASKDPGQDASEQYF. In DNA, the CDR3 is TGTGCCAGCAAAGACCCCGGACAGGACGCTAGTGAGCAGTACTTC.

The V call is TRBV20-1, the J call TRBJ1-1; possibly TRBD1 for D (5 bases). V was shortened by 0 bases and J by 0 bases, with 11 bases between the two germline ends. The CDR3 loop spans 15 amino acids. Germline-derived CDR1 and CDR2 are DFQATT and SNEGSKA (reference sequence). The CDR3 region has the DNA TGCAGTGCTAGAGATCCCGCAGGGTTGAACACTGAAGCTTTCTTT. Its translation: CSARDPAGLNTEAFF.

CDR3 protein: CASSEGSAREYF. The CDR3 DNA reads as TGTGCCAGCAGTGAAGGAAGTGCGAGGGAGTACTTC. This chain joins TRBV6-1 and TRBJ2-7; D is possibly TRBD2 (5 bases). Germline V gene data show CDR1 as MNHNS and CDR2 as SASEGT. The V end was cut by 1 base, the J end by 11 bases, with 12 bases between. CDR3 size: 12 residues.

V usage is TRBV20-1 and J usage is TRBJ1-1, with a tentative D call TRBD1 (5 bases). Trimming took 0 bases from V and 4 from J, leaving 12 bases between them. The CDR3 sequence is 14 residues long. From germline, CDR1 is DFQATT and CDR2 SNEGSKA (reference sequence). The CDR3 here is CSARDPGSPTEAFF. The DNA of the CDR3 is TGCAGTGCTAGAGATCCAGGGAGCCCCACTGAAGCTTTCTTT.

The chain links TRBV29-1 to TRBJ2-1, with D tentatively TRBD2 (5 bases). V was clipped by 4 bases and J by 7 bases, with 14 bases between them. CDR1 and CDR2 (germline): SQVTM, ANQGSEA. CDR3 size: 13 residues. The CDR3 protein is CSVVGLAENEQFF. CDR3 nucleotide sequence: TGCAGCGTTGTTGGCCTAGCAGAGAATGAGCAGTTCTTC.

This clonotype was counted a single time. The gene calls are TRBV10-1 and TRBJ2-3, with D possibly being TRBD2 (5 bases). V was clipped by 8 bases and J by 7 bases, with 16 bases between them. This CDR3 spans 13 amino acids. CDR1 is WNHNN, CDR2 SYGVQD, per germline (reference sequence). CDR3 nucleotides: TGCGCCAGCGGGAGCCTTCTTGGGAATACGCAGTATTTT. Translated: CASGSLLGNTQYF.

This chain links TRBV7-3 with TRBJ2-6; a weak D match, TRBD1 (6 bases). Germline V lookup: CDR1 SGHTA, CDR2 FQGTGA. This CDR3 has 17 amino acids. V lost 5 bases to trimming and J lost 3 bases, with 17 bases between them. CDR3 sequence (DNA): TGTGCCAGCAGCCCAGGGGACCCCCGAGGTGGGGCCAACGTCCTGACTTTC. Amino acid sequence: CASSPGDPRGGANVLTF.

This clonotype was recorded a few times. The chain couples TRBV27 to TRBJ2-7; no clear D gene. The V gene's germline CDR1 is MNHEY and CDR2 SMNVEV (reference sequence). Trimming removed 3 bases at V and 2 bases at J, with 11 bases between. The CDR3 contains 14 residues. Here the CDR3 reads CASSLRGTTYEQYF. The CDR3 DNA sequence: TGTGCCAGCAGTTTGAGAGGAACCACCTACGAGCAGTACTTC.

This clonotype has only a few counts. The rearrangement uses TRBV19 and TRBJ1-1, with a tentative D call TRBD1 (5 bases). The V gene's germline CDR1 is LNHDA and CDR2 SQIVND (reference sequence). Trimming took 1 base from V and 7 from J, leaving 7 bases between them. CDR3 length: 12 amino acids. The CDR3 loop reads CASSIVQDEAFF. DNA for the CDR3: TGTGCCAGTAGTATAGTACAGGATGAAGCTTTCTTT.

The chain carries TRBV30 and TRBJ1-6; TRBD1 might be the D (5 bases). V lost 7 bases and J 8 bases, leaving 18 bases between the germline ends. This CDR3 region has 14 residues. The V gene's germline CDR1 is GTSNPN and CDR2 SVGIG (reference sequence). In DNA form, the CDR3 reads TGTGCCTTGGGAGTGACAGCCAGGGATTCACCCCTCCACTTT. Its translation: CALGVTARDSPLHF.

This chain joins TRBV19 and TRBJ1-2; no definite D call. CDR1 and CDR2 (germline): LNHDA, SQIVND (reference sequence). The CDR3 is 14 residues long. Trimming cost V 7 bases and J 0 bases, with 12 bases left between them. CDR3 nucleotide sequence: TGTGCCAGTATCGGTGCAGAAACTAACTATGGCTACACCTTC. Its translation is CASIGAETNYGYTF.

This clonotype was recorded only once. The V gene is TRBV4-1, the J gene TRBJ1-4, with 7 bases fitting TRBD1. This CDR3 is built from 15 residues. The germline CDR1 and CDR2 sequences are MGHRA and YSYEKL. The ends lost 1 base at V and 6 bases at J; junction bases unmatched: 5. The CDR3 loop reads CASSQGQGGDEKLFF. In DNA, the CDR3 is TGCGCCAGCAGCCAAGGACAGGGAGGCGATGAAAAACTGTTTTTT.

Judged by abundance, this clonotype is medium-sized. The genes are TRBV29-1 and TRBJ1-2, with a weak D call TRBD1 (5 bases). V dropped 7 bases and J dropped 8 bases, with 20 bases sitting between them. The length of the CDR3 is 13 residues. Germline loops: CDR1 SQVTM, CDR2 ANQGSEA. The CDR3 loop is CSGGQGREYGYTF. In DNA, the CDR3 is TGCAGCGGGGGCCAGGGCAGGGAGTACGGCTACACCTTC.

The chain combines TRBV20-1 with TRBJ2-2; D gene uncertain. Germline CDR1 reads DFQATT; CDR2 reads SNEGSKA (reference sequence). CDR3 length: 13 residues. V lost 1 base to trimming and J lost 0 bases, with 3 bases between them. The DNA of the CDR3 is TGCAGTGCTAGAGTGGCGAACACCGGGGAGCTGTTTTTT. Protein sequence: CSARVANTGELFF.